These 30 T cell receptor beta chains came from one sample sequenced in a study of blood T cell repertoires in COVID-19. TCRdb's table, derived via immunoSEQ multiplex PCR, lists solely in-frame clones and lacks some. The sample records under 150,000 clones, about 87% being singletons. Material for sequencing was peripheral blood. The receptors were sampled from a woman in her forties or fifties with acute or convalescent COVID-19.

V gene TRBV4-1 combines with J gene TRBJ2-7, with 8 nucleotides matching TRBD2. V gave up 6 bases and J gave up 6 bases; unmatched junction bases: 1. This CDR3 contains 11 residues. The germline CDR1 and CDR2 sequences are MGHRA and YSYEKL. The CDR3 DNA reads TGCGCCAGCAGTCTAGCGGGCGAGCAGTACTTC. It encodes CASSLAGEQYF.

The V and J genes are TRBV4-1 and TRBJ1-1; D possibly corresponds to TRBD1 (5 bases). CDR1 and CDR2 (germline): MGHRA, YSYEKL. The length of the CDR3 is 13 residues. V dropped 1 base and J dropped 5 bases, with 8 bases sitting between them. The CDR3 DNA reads TGCGCCAGCAGCCAAGCGGCAGGGACTGAAGCTTTCTTT. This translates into CASSQAAGTEAFF.

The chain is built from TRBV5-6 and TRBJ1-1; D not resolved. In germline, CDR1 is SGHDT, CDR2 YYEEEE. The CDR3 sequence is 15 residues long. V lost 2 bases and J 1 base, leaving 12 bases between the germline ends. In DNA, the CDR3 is TGTGCCAGCAGCTTCGGAGGGCCGGAGAACACTGAAGCTTTCTTT. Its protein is CASSFGGPENTEAFF.

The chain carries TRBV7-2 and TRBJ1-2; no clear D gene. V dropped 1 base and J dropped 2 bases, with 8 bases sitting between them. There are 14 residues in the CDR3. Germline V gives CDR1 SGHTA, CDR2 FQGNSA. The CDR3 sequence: CASSLDTENYGYTF. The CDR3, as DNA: TGTGCCAGCAGCTTAGACACAGAAAACTATGGCTACACCTTC.

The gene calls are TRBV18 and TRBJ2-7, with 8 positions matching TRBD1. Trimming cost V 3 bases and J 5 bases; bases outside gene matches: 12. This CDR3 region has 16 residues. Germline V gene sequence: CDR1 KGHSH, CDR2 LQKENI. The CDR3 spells CASSPLLQGGKDEQYF. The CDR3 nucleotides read TGTGCCAGCTCACCCCTTTTACAGGGGGGTAAGGACGAGCAGTACTTC.

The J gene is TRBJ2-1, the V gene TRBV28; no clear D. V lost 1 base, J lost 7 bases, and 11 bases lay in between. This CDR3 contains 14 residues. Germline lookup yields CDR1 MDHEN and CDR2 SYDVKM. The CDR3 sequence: CASSLFTELNEQFF. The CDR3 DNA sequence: TGTGCCAGCAGTTTATTCACAGAGTTAAATGAGCAGTTCTTC.

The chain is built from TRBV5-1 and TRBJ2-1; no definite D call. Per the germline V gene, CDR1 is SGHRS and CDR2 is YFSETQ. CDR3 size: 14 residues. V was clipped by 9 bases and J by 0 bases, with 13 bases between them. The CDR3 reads CATTKDTSYNEQFF. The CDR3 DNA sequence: TGCGCCACGACAAAAGACACCTCCTACAATGAGCAGTTCTTC.

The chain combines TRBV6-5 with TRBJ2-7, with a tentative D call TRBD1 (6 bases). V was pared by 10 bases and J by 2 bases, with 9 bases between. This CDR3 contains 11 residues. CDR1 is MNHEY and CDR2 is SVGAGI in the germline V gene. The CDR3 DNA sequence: TGTGCCATCGGGACACCCTACGAGCAGTACTTC. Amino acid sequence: CAIGTPYEQYF.

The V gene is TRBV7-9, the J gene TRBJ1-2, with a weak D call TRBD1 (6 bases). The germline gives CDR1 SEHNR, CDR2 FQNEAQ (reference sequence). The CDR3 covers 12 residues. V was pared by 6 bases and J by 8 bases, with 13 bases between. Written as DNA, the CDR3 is TGTGCCAGCAGTTTTCGACAGGAAGGCTACACCTTC. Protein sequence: CASSFRQEGYTF.

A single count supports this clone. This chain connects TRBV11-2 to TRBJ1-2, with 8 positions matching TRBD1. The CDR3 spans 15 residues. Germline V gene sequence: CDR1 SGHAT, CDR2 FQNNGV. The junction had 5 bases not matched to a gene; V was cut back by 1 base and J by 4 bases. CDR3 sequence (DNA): TGTGCCAGCAGCTTAGGGACAGGGATAGGCTATGGCTACACCTTC. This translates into CASSLGTGIGYGYTF. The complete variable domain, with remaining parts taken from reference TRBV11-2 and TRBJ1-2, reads EAGVAQSPRYKIIEKRQSVAFWCNPISGHATLYWYQQILGQGPKLLIQFQNNGVVDDSQLPKDRFSAERLKGVDSTLKIQPAKLEDSAVYLCASSLGTGIGYGYTFGSGTRLTVV.

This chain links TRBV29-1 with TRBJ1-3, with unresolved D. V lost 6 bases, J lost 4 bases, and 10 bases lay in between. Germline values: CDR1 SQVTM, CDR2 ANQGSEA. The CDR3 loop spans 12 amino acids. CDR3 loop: CSVSHEGNTIYF. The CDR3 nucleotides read TGCAGCGTAAGCCACGAGGGAAACACCATATATTTT.

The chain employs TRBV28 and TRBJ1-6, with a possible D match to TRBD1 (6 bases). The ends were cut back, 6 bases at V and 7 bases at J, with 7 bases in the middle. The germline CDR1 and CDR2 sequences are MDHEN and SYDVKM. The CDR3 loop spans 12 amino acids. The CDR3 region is CASRQGNSPLHF. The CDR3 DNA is TGTGCCAGCAGACAGGGAAATTCACCCCTCCACTTT. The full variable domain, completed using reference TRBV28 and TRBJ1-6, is DVKVTQSSRYLVKRTGEKVFLECVQDMDHENMFWYRQDPGLGLRLIYFSYDVKMKEKGDIPEGYSVSREKKERFSLILESASTNQTSMYLCASRQGNSPLHFGNGTRLTVT.

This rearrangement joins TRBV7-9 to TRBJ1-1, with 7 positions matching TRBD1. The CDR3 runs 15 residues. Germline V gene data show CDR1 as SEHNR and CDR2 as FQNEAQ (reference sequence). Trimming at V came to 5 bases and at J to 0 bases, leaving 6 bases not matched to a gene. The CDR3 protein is CASSARQGLNTEAFF. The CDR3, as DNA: TGTGCCAGCAGCGCCCGACAGGGCTTGAACACTGAAGCTTTCTTT.

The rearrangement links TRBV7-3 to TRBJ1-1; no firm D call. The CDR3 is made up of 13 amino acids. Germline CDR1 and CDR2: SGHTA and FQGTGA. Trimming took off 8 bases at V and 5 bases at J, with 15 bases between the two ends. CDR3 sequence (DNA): TGTGCCAGCTCAGAGGCCCCGAGAACTGAAGCTTTCTTT. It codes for CASSEAPRTEAFF.

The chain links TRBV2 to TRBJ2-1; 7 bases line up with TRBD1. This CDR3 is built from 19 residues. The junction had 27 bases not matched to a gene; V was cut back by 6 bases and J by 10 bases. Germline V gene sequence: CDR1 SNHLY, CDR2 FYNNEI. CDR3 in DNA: TGTGCCAGCAGCGCCGGGACAGTAGAGAATGGACGAATTTCTTGGGAGCAGTTCTTC. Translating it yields CASSAGTVENGRISWEQFF. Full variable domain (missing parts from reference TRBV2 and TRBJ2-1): EPEVTQTPSHQVTQMGQEVILRCVPISNHLYFYWYRQILGQKVEFLVSFYNNEISEKSEIFDDQFSVERPDGSNFTLKIRSTKLEDSAMYFCASSAGTVENGRISWEQFFGPGTRLTVL.

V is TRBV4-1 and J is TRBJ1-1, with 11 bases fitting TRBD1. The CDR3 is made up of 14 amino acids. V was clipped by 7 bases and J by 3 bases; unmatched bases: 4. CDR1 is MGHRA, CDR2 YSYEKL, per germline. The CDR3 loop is CASTGQGADTEAFF. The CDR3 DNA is TGCGCCAGCACCGGACAGGGGGCCGACACTGAAGCTTTCTTT.

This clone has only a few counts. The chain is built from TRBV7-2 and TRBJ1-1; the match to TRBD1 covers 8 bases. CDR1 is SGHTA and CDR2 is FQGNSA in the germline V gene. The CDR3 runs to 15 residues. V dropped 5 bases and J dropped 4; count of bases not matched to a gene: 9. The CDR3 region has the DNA TGTGCCAGCAGCATCGGACAGGGAGGGGGCACTGAAGCTTTCTTT. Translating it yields CASSIGQGGGTEAFF.

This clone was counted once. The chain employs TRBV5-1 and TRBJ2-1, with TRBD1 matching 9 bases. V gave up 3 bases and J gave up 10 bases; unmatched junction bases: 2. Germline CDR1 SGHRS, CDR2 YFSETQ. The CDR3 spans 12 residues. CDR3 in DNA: TGCGCCAGCAGCTGGACAGGGGACGAGCAGTTCTTC. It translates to CASSWTGDEQFF.

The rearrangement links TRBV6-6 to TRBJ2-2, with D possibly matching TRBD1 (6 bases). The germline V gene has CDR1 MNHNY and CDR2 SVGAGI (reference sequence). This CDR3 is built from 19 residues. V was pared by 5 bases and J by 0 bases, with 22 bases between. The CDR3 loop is CASSPGVERALANTGELFF. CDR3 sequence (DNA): TGTGCCAGCAGTCCAGGGGTTGAAAGGGCACTCGCGAACACCGGGGAGCTGTTTTTT.

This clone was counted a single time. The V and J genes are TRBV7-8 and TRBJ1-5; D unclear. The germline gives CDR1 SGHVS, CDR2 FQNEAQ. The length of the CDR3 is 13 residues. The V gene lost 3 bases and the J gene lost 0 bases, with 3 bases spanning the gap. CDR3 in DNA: TGTGCCAGCAGCTTTAGTAGCAATCAGCCCCAGCATTTT. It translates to CASSFSSNQPQHF.

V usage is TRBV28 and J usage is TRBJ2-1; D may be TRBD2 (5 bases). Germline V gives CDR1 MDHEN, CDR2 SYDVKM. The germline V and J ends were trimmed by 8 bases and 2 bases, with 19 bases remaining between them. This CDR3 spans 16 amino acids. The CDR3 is CASLCLGNCTYNEQFF. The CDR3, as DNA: TGTGCCAGCTTATGCCTCGGGAATTGCACCTACAATGAGCAGTTCTTC.

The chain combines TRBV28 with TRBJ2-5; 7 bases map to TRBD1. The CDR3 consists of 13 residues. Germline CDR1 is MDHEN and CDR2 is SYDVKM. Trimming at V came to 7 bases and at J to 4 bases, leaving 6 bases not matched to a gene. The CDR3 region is CASTLYRGETQYF. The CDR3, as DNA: TGTGCCAGCACTTTGTACAGGGGAGAGACCCAGTACTTC.

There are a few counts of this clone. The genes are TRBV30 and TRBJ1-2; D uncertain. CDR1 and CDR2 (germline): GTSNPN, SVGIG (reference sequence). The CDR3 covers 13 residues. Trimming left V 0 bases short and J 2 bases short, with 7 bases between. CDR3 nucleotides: TGTGCCTGGAGTGTCGACGGGAACTATGGCTACACCTTC. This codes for CAWSVDGNYGYTF.

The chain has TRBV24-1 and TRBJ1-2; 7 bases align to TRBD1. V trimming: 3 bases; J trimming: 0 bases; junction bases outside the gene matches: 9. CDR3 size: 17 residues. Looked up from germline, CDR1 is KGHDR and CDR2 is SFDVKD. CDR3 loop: CATSDTRQGPSNYGYTF. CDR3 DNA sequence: TGTGCCACCAGTGATACCAGACAGGGACCATCTAACTATGGCTACACCTTC.

CDR3 DNA: TGTGCCATCAGTGAGTCTCCCGGGGGGGTCACAGATACGCAGTATTTT. It encodes CAISESPGGVTDTQYF. The rearrangement joins TRBV10-3 to TRBJ2-3; 8 bases are a match to TRBD2. Losses at the gene ends were 0 bases for V and 2 bases for J; bases not matched to a gene: 4. This CDR3 is 16 amino acids long. Looked up from germline, CDR1 is ENHRY and CDR2 is SYGVKD.

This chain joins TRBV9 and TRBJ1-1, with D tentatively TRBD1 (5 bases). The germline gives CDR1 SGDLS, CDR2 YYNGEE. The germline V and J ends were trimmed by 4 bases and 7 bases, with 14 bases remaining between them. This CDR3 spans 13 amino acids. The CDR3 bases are TGTGCCAGCAGCCCCCGTCCGGGGGGTGAAGCTTTCTTT. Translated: CASSPRPGGEAFF.

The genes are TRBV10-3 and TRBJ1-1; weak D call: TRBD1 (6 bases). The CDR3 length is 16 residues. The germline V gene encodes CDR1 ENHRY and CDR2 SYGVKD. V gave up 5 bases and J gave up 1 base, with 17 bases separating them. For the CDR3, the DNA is TGTGCCATCAGTCCTCTCGCTACGACAGGGAACACTGAAGCTTTCTTT. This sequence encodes CAISPLATTGNTEAFF.

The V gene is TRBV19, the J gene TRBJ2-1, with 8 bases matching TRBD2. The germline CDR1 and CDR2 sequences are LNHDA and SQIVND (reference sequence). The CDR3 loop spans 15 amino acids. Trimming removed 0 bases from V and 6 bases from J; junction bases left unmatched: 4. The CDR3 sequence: CASSIEVAGSNEQFF. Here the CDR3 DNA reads TGTGCCAGTAGTATAGAAGTAGCGGGGTCCAATGAGCAGTTCTTC.

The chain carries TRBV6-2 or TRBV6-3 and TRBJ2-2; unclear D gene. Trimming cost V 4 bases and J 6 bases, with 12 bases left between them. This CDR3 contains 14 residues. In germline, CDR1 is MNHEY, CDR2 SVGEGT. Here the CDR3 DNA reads TGTGCCAGCAGTTCAGCGCTTGTTTCCGGGGAGCTGTTTTTT. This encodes CASSSALVSGELFF.

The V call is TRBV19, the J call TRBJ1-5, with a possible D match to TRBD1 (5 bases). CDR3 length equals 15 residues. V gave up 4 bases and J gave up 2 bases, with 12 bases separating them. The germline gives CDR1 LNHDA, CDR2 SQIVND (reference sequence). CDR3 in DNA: TGTGCCAGTAGTAAGGGGCGGCAGGGCAATCAGCCCCAGCATTTT. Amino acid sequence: CASSKGRQGNQPQHF.